One TCR beta chain is described in this entry. In its sample, this clonotype was seen a few times. It has no known antigen specificity. Per-base quality was not reported, and no clone a single base away is much larger than it. V is cut back by 0 bases and J by 9 bases, with 11 bases in the junction unmatched. From the germline V gene, CDR1 is LGHNA and CDR2 is YSLEER. The CDR3 has 15 amino acids, counting the end cysteine and phenylalanine. Only the CDR3 DNA stays, 45 bases, in frame from base 1. The data stem from a study of T cells after yellow fever vaccination (dated by TCRdb to between 2018 and 2020). For the wider study: Libraries from fractions with low cell numbers were prepared with the SMART-Seq v4 Ultra Low Input RNA kit. Bulk TCR alpha and beta repertoires were sequenced longitudinally to track T-cell clones before and after primary and booster YFV17D yellow fever vaccination. Blood was drawn at multiple timepoints before and after primary and secondary immunization, with bulk PBMC replicates and cell subsets isolated. Two healthy male donors made up the cohort, one aged 18 to 30 years and the other aged 30 to 40 years.

The sample's treatment or condition label is to be understood as: live attenuated yellow fever vaccine strain. At every blood-draw timepoint, two biological replicates of bulk PBMCs were collected. A standard Ficoll-Paque protocol was used to isolate PBMCs from peripheral blood. RNA was extracted with TriZol from bulk PBMCs, CD4 and CD8 fractions, and dextramer-positive and dextramer-negative fractions. The research as a whole found: Because abundant contaminating clonotypes from the bulk population could be contained in FACS-sorted repertoires, computational filtering was required. Most clones expanded after primary vaccination were re-detected after the booster (96% of CD4 and about nine tenths of CD8), suggesting broad memory maintenance. Compared with the primary T-cell response, the secondary T-cell response was faster but weaker, reaching its peak on day 5 rather than on day 15. Only two donors were included in the study, so the extent to which the findings can be generalized is limited. A small share of clonotypes occurred in both CD4 and CD8 compartments, likely arising from convergent recombination.

TCR cDNA was synthesized by 5'RACE template switching, which introduced a universal primer site and unique molecular identifiers. cDNA synthesis was primed from both the TCR alpha and TCR beta constant segments. Libraries were amplified in two PCR steps, with sample barcodes and sequencing adapters added in the second step. Sequencing of libraries was done on Illumina HiSeq 2500 (2x100 bp) or NovaSeq (2x150 bp). Regarding the original processing steps: Reads were demultiplexed and collapsed into UMI consensus sequences with MIGEC, and V(D)J alignment was performed with MiXCR. Clonotypes responding to the vaccine were identified with edgeR on replicate PBMC samples, with the criteria of FDR below 0.01 and a log2 fold change above 5 up to day 15. CD4 or CD8 identity was assigned to each bulk clonotype according to whether the clonotype was present at higher abundance in the sequenced CD4 repertoire or the sequenced CD8 repertoire. The raw public data were reprocessed by TCRdb itself: fastp quality trimming at Q25, MiXCR clonotype calling, in-frame beta chains only. Identical CDR3 proteins give one entry, which carries the most common genes and DNA. In this record, the V and J calls reflect TCRdb's handling and not the investigators' own analysis. The table for this sample lists some 670,000 distinct CDR3 sequences; approximately 13% of them were counted only once. The ten largest make up around 14% of the sample.

This receptor chain uses TRBV4-3 and TRBJ2-7, and TRBD2 aligns with 7 junction nucleotides. This specimen consisted of PBMCs, obtained on the day of the yellow fever booster vaccination. The clonotype comes from a man aged 25 to 40 who received the YFV17D yellow fever vaccine. The CDR3 protein: CASSQDRALTGGQYF. In nucleotides, the sequence is TGCGCCAGCAGCCAAGATCGGGCTTTAACGGGGGGGCAGTACTTC.